The text below deals with one TCR beta chain. TCRdb keeps only in-frame clones here, not all; method: immunoSEQ multiplex PCR. The sample shows 6,000 to 9,500 clones, around 84% of them seen only once. These data come from a study of lymphopenia after photon versus proton radiotherapy. CDR3 length: 12 amino acids. The ends were cut back, 3 bases at V and 0 bases at J, with 1 base in the middle. The germline CDR1 and CDR2 sequences are KGHSH and LQKENI. The sequencing used peripheral blood, collected from a patient treated with photon-based radiotherapy. The receptor's source is a man between 25 and 39 years old with gastric cancer. This chain uses TRBV18 with TRBJ2-3; D is uncertain. In nucleotides, the CDR3 is TGTGCCAGCTCACCGAGCACAGATACGCAGTATTTT. Its protein is CASSPSTDTQYF.